This T cell receptor beta chain was obtained from a study of response to subunit inactivated influenza vaccine. Note on this clonotype: The antigen is undetermined.

Germline V CDR1 and CDR2: SGHAT, FQNNGV. V gave up 5 bases and J gave up 5 bases, with 16 bases separating them. This CDR3 comprises 14 residues. The study's findings and limits: With each seasonal influenza vaccination, the authors suggested, few new T cells are recruited.

TCRdb reprocessed the RT-PCR reads with MiXCR, giving one entry per CDR3 protein. In the table there are more than 700,000 distinct CDR3 sequences, about 20% of which are singletons. The specimen comprised PBMCs from blood, sampled about 5 days after vaccination. The V gene is TRBV11-2, the J gene TRBJ2-7; D perhaps matches TRBD2 (6 bases). This TCR was sampled from a man between 45 and 60 years old who received an inactivated influenza vaccine. CDR3 protein: CASSGRPGVDEQYF. DNA of the CDR3: TGTGCCAGCAGCGGTAGGCCGGGAGTCGACGAGCAGTACTTC. Full variable domain (outside the CDR3, taken from reference TRBV11-2 and TRBJ2-7): EAGVAQSPRYKIIEKRQSVAFWCNPISGHATLYWYQQILGQGPKLLIQFQNNGVVDDSQLPKDRFSAERLKGVDSTLKIQPAKLEDSAVYLCASSGRPGVDEQYFGPGTRLTVT.